This passage covers 29 T cell receptor beta chains from one sample sequenced in a study of CD8 T cells in Susac syndrome. cDNA came from roughly 0.5 to 1 ug RNA primed by random hexamers. TCRdb reprocessed the immunoSEQ multiplex PCR reads with MiXCR, giving one entry per CDR3 protein. The table includes some 210,000 distinct CDR3 sequences, about 95% detected once. Sequencing used CD4+ T cells from PBMCs. These receptors originate from a human donor with Susac syndrome.

The V and J genes are TRBV12-3 or TRBV12-4 and TRBJ1-1, with a tentative D call TRBD1 (6 bases). The V end was cut by 2 bases, the J end by 1 base, with 11 bases between. There are 15 residues in the CDR3. CDR3 region: CASSLSGQRNTEAFF. CDR3 sequence (DNA): TGTGCCAGCAGTTTAAGCGGACAGAGGAACACTGAAGCTTTCTTT.

The J gene is TRBJ1-2, the V gene TRBV12-3 or TRBV12-4; D may be TRBD1 (5 bases). CDR3 size: 13 residues. Trimming took 7 bases from V and 7 from J, leaving 16 bases between them. The CDR3 protein is CASTLGGTGGYTF. For the CDR3, the DNA is TGTGCCAGCACCCTGGGAGGGACTGGTGGCTACACCTTC.

The V call is TRBV6-2 or TRBV6-3, the J call TRBJ1-5; D not resolved. This CDR3 has 15 residues. The ends were cut back, 6 bases at V and 1 base at J, with 13 bases in the middle. CDR1 is MNHEY, CDR2 SVGEGT, per germline. CDR3 residues: CASSASLISNQPQHF. The CDR3 DNA sequence: TGTGCCAGCAGCGCCTCGCTGATAAGCAATCAGCCCCAGCATTTT.

This chain connects TRBV3-1 to TRBJ1-1; 10 bases line up with TRBD1. Germline values: CDR1 LGHDT, CDR2 YNNKEL (reference sequence). The CDR3 length is 15 residues. The V gene end was trimmed by 6 bases and the J gene end by 6 bases; junction bases not matched to a gene: 10. CDR3 DNA: TGTGCCAGCAGGTCCGGGACAGGGGCGTTGGCTGAAGCTTTCTTT. This codes for CASRSGTGALAEAFF.

V gene TRBV5-1 combines with J gene TRBJ1-3, with D unclear. The germline CDR1 and CDR2 sequences are SGHRS and YFSETQ. This CDR3 has 13 residues. V dropped 0 bases and J dropped 2 bases, with 3 bases sitting between them. The CDR3 nucleotides read TGCGCCAGCAGCTTGGGGGCTGGAAACACCATATATTTT. It is translated as CASSLGAGNTIYF.

The V call is TRBV12-3 or TRBV12-4, the J call TRBJ2-7; 9 bases are a match to TRBD1. Germline trimming cut 10 bases from V and 4 bases from J; bases unmatched to any gene: 8. The CDR3 has 13 amino acids. CDR3: CAIRPGTGYEQYF. CDR3 sequence (DNA): TGTGCCATACGACCCGGGACAGGGTACGAGCAGTACTTC.

This chain links TRBV6-2 or TRBV6-3 with TRBJ2-7; D is perhaps TRBD1 (5 bases). This CDR3 region has 15 residues. The germline V gene has CDR1 MNHEY and CDR2 SVGEGT. V was cut by 0 bases and J by 2 bases, with 11 bases left in between. CDR3: CASSYSDTSTYEQYF. CDR3 in DNA: TGTGCCAGCAGTTACTCGGACACCTCTACCTACGAGCAGTACTTC.

This clonotype came up a few times. The gene calls are TRBV18 and TRBJ1-2; D ambiguous. Germline assignment: CDR1 KGHSH and CDR2 LQKENI. V lost 3 bases, J lost 0 bases, and 5 bases lay in between. The CDR3 consists of 13 residues. This CDR3 reads CASSPRANYGYTF. The CDR3 nucleotides read TGTGCCAGCTCACCCCGGGCTAACTATGGCTACACCTTC. The complete variable domain, with remaining parts taken from reference TRBV18 and TRBJ1-2, reads NAGVMQNPRHLVRRRGQEARLRCSPMKGHSHVYWYRQLPEEGLKFMVYLQKENIIDESGMPKERFSAEFPKEGPSILRIQQVVRGDSAAYFCASSPRANYGYTFGSGTRLTVV.

The V gene is TRBV6-1, the J gene TRBJ2-5; weak D call: TRBD2 (5 bases). The CDR3 runs to 12 residues. Deletions cut 8 bases from V and 5 bases from J, with 12 bases between. In germline, CDR1 is MNHNS, CDR2 SASEGT. In DNA form, the CDR3 reads TGTGCCAGCGAGAGGGTATGGGAGACCCAGTACTTC. Its translation: CASERVWETQYF.

V and J are TRBV19 and TRBJ1-6; 10 bases are shared with TRBD1. In germline, CDR1 is LNHDA, CDR2 SQIVND (reference sequence). The CDR3 covers 16 residues. Trimming cost V 3 bases and J 3 bases; bases outside gene matches: 2. This chain's CDR3 is CASSIRTGGYNSPLHF. The CDR3, as DNA: TGTGCCAGTAGTATCCGGACAGGGGGCTATAATTCACCCCTCCACTTT.

The chain couples TRBV3-1 to TRBJ2-7, with 7 bases identical to TRBD2. V lost 1 base and J lost 5; bases outside the gene matches: 8. The CDR3 sequence is 15 residues long. Germline V gene data show CDR1 as LGHDT and CDR2 as YNNKEL (reference sequence). The CDR3 nucleotides are TGTGCCAGCAGCCAAGTAACGGGGGGTCGGGACGAGCAGTACTTC. This codes for CASSQVTGGRDEQYF.

The rearrangement joins TRBV18 to TRBJ2-7, with D possibly TRBD2 on 6 matching bases. Germline values: CDR1 KGHSH, CDR2 LQKENI. The CDR3 has 15 amino acids. V dropped 5 bases and J dropped 4 bases, with 18 bases sitting between them. CDR3 in amino acids: CASSTRAGNSYEQYF. The CDR3 coding sequence is TGTGCCAGCTCAACCAGGGCGGGAAACTCATACGAGCAGTACTTC.

This clonotype was seen only once. This chain links TRBV20-1 with TRBJ1-1; the D gene is possibly TRBD1 (5 bases). Trimming left V 6 bases short and J 0 bases short, with 14 bases between. CDR3 size: 14 residues. Germline V gene sequence: CDR1 DFQATT, CDR2 SNEGSKA (reference sequence). The CDR3 nucleotides read TGCAGTGCCCCGAGCGGGGGAATGAACACTGAAGCTTTCTTT. Amino acids: CSAPSGGMNTEAFF.

The chain links TRBV9 to TRBJ2-7; no definite D call. V lost 0 bases and J lost 2, with 12 bases in between. CDR1 and CDR2 (germline): SGDLS, YYNGEE. This CDR3 is 15 amino acids long. This CDR3 is CASSVDVLGTYEQYF. CDR3 bases: TGTGCCAGCAGCGTAGACGTGTTAGGGACCTACGAGCAGTACTTC.

The V call is TRBV30, the J call TRBJ1-5; weak D call: TRBD1 (6 bases). The CDR3 totals 13 residues. The germline V and J ends were trimmed by 7 bases and 0 bases, with 10 bases remaining between them. CDR1 is GTSNPN and CDR2 is SVGIG in the germline V gene (reference sequence). In DNA form, the CDR3 reads TGTGCCTCCGGAGGGGGTAGCAATCAGCCCCAGCATTTT. This gives the protein CASGGGSNQPQHF.

The chain combines TRBV10-2 with TRBJ2-6; D is perhaps TRBD1 or TRBD2 (5 bases each). Trimming shortened V by 6 bases and J by 0 bases, and 12 bases separated the two germline ends. The CDR3 runs 16 residues. CDR1 is WSHSY and CDR2 is SAAADI in the germline V gene. CDR3 sequence: CASRRAGSSGANVLTF. The CDR3 region has the DNA TGCGCCAGCAGAAGGGCAGGGAGCTCTGGGGCCAACGTCCTGACTTTC.

This clonotype was seen once. For the CDR3, the DNA is TGCGCCAGCAGCCTTACAGGGGGCTGGTACGAGCAGTACTTC. Translation: CASSLTGGWYEQYF. The chain links TRBV5-1 to TRBJ2-7, with 9 bases identical to TRBD1. The V gene end was trimmed by 4 bases and the J gene end by 4 bases; junction bases not matched to a gene: 6. From germline, CDR1 is SGHRS and CDR2 YFSETQ. CDR3 length: 14 amino acids.

The rearrangement uses TRBV6-5 and TRBJ2-6; perhaps TRBD1 as D (5 bases). The CDR3 extends over 18 amino acids. Germline V gene lookup returns CDR1 MNHEY and CDR2 SVGAGI. V lost 4 bases, J lost 0 bases, and 16 bases lay in between. Here the CDR3 DNA reads TGTGCCAGCAGTTCCCAAAGGGGTATGAGCTCTGGGGCCAACGTCCTGACTTTC. It encodes CASSSQRGMSSGANVLTF.

This chain uses TRBV4-3 with TRBJ2-7, with 7 positions matching TRBD1. The CDR3 sequence is 18 residues long. Looked up from germline, CDR1 is LGHNA and CDR2 is YSLEER. After removal of 1 base from V and 1 base from J, the junction contained 13 bases not matched to a gene. The CDR3 DNA reads as TGCGCCAGCAGCCAAGGTCACCCGACAGGGTCGGGGTCCTACGAGCAGTACTTC. Encoded protein: CASSQGHPTGSGSYEQYF.

This chain joins TRBV20-1 and TRBJ2-7, with D perhaps TRBD1 (5 bases). CDR1 is DFQATT, CDR2 SNEGSKA, per germline (reference sequence). V was clipped by 5 bases and J by 9 bases, with 14 bases between them. The CDR3 runs 11 residues. This CDR3 reads CSAPGLRGQYF. The CDR3 DNA reads as TGCAGTGCTCCCGGGTTAAGGGGGCAGTACTTC.

The table lists this clonotype with a count of one. This chain uses TRBV20-1 with TRBJ2-7; 14 positions match TRBD2. V trimming: 3 bases; J trimming: 7 bases; junction bases outside the gene matches: 5. The CDR3 runs to 14 residues. Germline CDR1 reads DFQATT; CDR2 reads SNEGSKA (reference sequence). The CDR3 nucleotides read TGCAGTGCTAGCCCCGGGACTAGCGGGGGAGAGCAGTACTTC. Its translation: CSASPGTSGGEQYF.

The chain links TRBV30 to TRBJ2-1; D is unclear. This CDR3 contains 12 residues. Germline loops: CDR1 GTSNPN, CDR2 SVGIG (reference sequence). Trimming removed 3 bases from V and 0 bases from J, with 3 bases in between. CDR3 bases: TGTGCCTGGAGGGCCTCCTACAATGAGCAGTTCTTC. It specifies CAWRASYNEQFF.

The rearrangement uses TRBV12-3 or TRBV12-4 and TRBJ1-1, with 7 bases aligning to TRBD1. J was trimmed by 8 bases and V by 1 base; bases with no gene match: 7. The CDR3 loop spans 14 amino acids. CDR3 region: CASSLDEGAFEAFF. In nucleotides, the CDR3 is TGTGCCAGCAGTTTAGATGAGGGGGCCTTCGAAGCTTTCTTT.

The V and J genes are TRBV2 and TRBJ2-3; D gene unclear. Looked up from germline, CDR1 is SNHLY and CDR2 is FYNNEI. The CDR3 extends over 14 amino acids. Trimming took off 7 bases at V and 5 bases at J, with 16 bases between the two ends. CDR3 sequence (DNA): TGTGCCAGCATAGGAACTGTCAATGGAGATACGCAGTATTTT. This sequence encodes CASIGTVNGDTQYF.

The chain joins TRBV29-1 to TRBJ2-1; 7 positions agree with TRBD1. V dropped 2 bases and J dropped 6; count of bases not matched to a gene: 4. Germline V gene sequence: CDR1 SQVTM, CDR2 ANQGSEA. The CDR3 has 13 amino acids. This CDR3 is CSVENDRVNEQFF. In DNA form, the CDR3 reads TGCAGCGTTGAAAACGACAGGGTCAATGAGCAGTTCTTC.

Written as DNA, the CDR3 is TGTGCCAGCAGCTTTTGGGGGGATGGGGCCTACGAGCAGTACTTC. Protein: CASSFWGDGAYEQYF. J is TRBJ2-7 and V is TRBV7-2; weak D call: TRBD2 (6 bases). This CDR3 has 15 residues. V was cut by 3 bases and J by 2 bases, with 14 bases left in between. CDR1 SGHTA and CDR2 FQGNSA come from the germline V gene.

The V call is TRBV20-1, the J call TRBJ1-6; TRBD1 might be the D (5 bases). Per germline, CDR1 DFQATT and CDR2 SNEGSKA (reference sequence). The V end was cut by 3 bases, the J end by 9 bases, with 6 bases between. This CDR3 region has 11 residues. CDR3 in amino acids: CSASQGSPLHF. CDR3 coding DNA: TGCAGTGCTAGCCAGGGTTCACCCCTCCACTTT.

This CDR3 reads CSARGPLDRLLSHQNEQFF. In DNA, the CDR3 is TGCAGTGCTAGAGGGCCCTTGGACAGGCTCCTCTCCCATCAAAATGAGCAGTTCTTC. The chain uses TRBV20-1 and TRBJ2-1; 7 positions agree with TRBD1. This CDR3 has 19 residues. Germline V CDR1 and CDR2: DFQATT, SNEGSKA (reference sequence). Trimming took 1 base from V and 7 from J; bases not matched to a gene: 22.

This sequence joins TRBV3-1 and TRBJ2-7, with 9 bases matching TRBD1. CDR1 and CDR2 from the germline V gene are LGHDT and YNNKEL (reference sequence). V dropped 4 bases and J dropped 3; count of bases not matched to a gene: 10. The CDR3 runs 16 residues. For the CDR3, the DNA is TGTGCCAGCAGCCCCTACTACAGGGGGCTTTTCTACGAGCAGTACTTC. As protein: CASSPYYRGLFYEQYF.